The sequence of this T cell receptor (beta chain) was determined in a study of T cells in Graves' hyperthyroidism and ophthalmopathy. This clonotype was picked up many times. Its target is not known. The J segment lost 0 bases and the V segment lost 5 bases, leaving 10 bases of the junction unmatched. Germline CDR1 LNHDA, CDR2 SQIVND (reference sequence). This CDR3 has 17 residues. Study results and caveats: Stable hyperthyroidism was told apart from ophthalmopathy by a model built on 13 V-J features.

Researchers took RNA transcripts and amplified the TCR beta CDR3 regions from them. A first-round RT-PCR of the TCR CDR3 used the HTBI primer set. MiXCR, run by TCRdb on the multiplex PCR reads, gives a single entry per CDR3 protein. Of around 250,000 distinct CDR3 sequences in the sample, more than 12% were seen once. Patients between 18 and 65 years old had hyperthyroidism, newly diagnosed and lasting under 2 months. The sequencing input was blood. The receptor comes from a middle-aged woman with Graves' hyperthyroidism that later progressed to Graves' ophthalmopathy. The rearrangement uses TRBV19 and TRBJ1-3; 7 bases are a match to TRBD1. CDR3 sequence (DNA): TGTGCCAGTAGTGGGGGGACAGCGATCCTCTCTGGAAACACCATATATTTT. This encodes CASSGGTAILSGNTIYF.